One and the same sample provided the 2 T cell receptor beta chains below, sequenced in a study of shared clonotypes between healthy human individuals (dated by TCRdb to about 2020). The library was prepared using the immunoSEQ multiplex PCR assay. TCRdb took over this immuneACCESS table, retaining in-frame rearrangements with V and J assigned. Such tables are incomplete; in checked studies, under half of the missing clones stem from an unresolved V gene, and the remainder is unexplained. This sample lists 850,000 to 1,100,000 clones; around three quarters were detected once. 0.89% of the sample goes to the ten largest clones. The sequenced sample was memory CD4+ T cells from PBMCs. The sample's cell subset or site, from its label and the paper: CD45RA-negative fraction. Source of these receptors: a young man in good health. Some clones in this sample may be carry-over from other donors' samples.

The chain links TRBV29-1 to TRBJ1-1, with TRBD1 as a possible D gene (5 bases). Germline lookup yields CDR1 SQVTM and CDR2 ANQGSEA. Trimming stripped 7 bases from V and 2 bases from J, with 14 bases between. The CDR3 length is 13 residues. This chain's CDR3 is CSANRGRNTEAFF. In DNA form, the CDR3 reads TGCAGCGCAAATAGGGGACGTAACACTGAAGCTTTCTTT. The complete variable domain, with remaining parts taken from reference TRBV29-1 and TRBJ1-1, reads SAVISQKPSRDICQRGTSLTIQCQVDSQVTMMFWYRQQPGQSLTLIATANQGSEATYESGFVIDKFPISRPNLTFSTLTVSNMSPEDSSIYLCSANRGRNTEAFFGQGTRLTVV.

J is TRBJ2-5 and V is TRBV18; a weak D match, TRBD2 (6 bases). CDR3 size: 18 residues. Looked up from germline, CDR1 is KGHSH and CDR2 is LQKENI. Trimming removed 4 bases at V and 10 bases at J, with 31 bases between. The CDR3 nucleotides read TGTGCCAGCTCACAAGCCGGGACCCATCTGGGGGGAACGGCTAGCCAGTACTTC. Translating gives CASSQAGTHLGGTASQYF.